This passage covers 30 T cell receptor beta chains from one sample sequenced in a study of control samples from healthy donors and cancer patients. Sequencing was performed with immunoSEQ multiplex PCR; in TCRdb, only in-frame clones are kept and a portion is missing. The repertoire holds roughly 120,000 clones, with under 95% as singletons. The sequencing sample was made of PBMCs. These receptors came from a man aged 45-65 years with head and neck cancer.

The chain joins TRBV9 to TRBJ2-6; 10 nucleotides align to TRBD1. The CDR3 totals 19 residues. The V gene's germline CDR1 is SGDLS and CDR2 YYNGEE. V shed 2 bases, J shed 0 bases, and the junction held 8 bases outside the gene matches. The CDR3 DNA follows: TGTGCCAGCAGCGTGACAGGGGGCCCTATAACCTCTGGGGCCAACGTCCTGACTTTC. Translation: CASSVTGGPITSGANVLTF.

The rearrangement joins TRBV9 to TRBJ2-7, with D uncertain. Trimming took off 5 bases at V and 7 bases at J, with 13 bases between the two ends. In germline, CDR1 is SGDLS, CDR2 YYNGEE. The CDR3 has 12 amino acids. CDR3 in DNA: TGTGCCAGCAGTCCCAGGCCCCAAGAGCAGTACTTC. It translates to CASSPRPQEQYF. Filled out from reference TRBV9 and TRBJ2-7, the complete variable domain reads DSGVTQTPKHLITATGQRVTLRCSPRSGDLSVYWYQQSLDQGLQFLIQYYNGEERAKGNILERFSAQQFPDLHSELNLSSLELGDSALYFCASSPRPQEQYFGPGTRLTVT.

Only a few counts were recorded for this clone. The chain carries TRBV5-1 and TRBJ2-2; D gene ambiguous. Trimming stripped 4 bases from V and 0 bases from J, with 10 bases between. Germline V lookup: CDR1 SGHRS, CDR2 YFSETQ. CDR3 length: 15 amino acids. This CDR3 reads CASSLLDANTGELFF. CDR3 bases: TGCGCCAGCAGCCTCTTAGACGCGAACACCGGGGAGCTGTTTTTT. The full variable domain, its missing parts supplied by reference TRBV5-1 and TRBJ2-2, is KAGVTQTPRYLIKTRGQQVTLSCSPISGHRSVSWYQQTPGQGLQFLFEYFSETQRNKGNFPGRFSGRQFSNSRSEMNVSTLELGDSALYLCASSLLDANTGELFFGEGSRLTVL.

The J gene is TRBJ2-3, the V gene TRBV5-5; 9 positions agree with TRBD2. Per germline, CDR1 SGHKS and CDR2 YYEKEE (reference sequence). This CDR3 contains 18 residues. Trimming at V came to 3 bases and at J to 2 bases, leaving 13 bases not matched to a gene. The CDR3 DNA reads as TGTGCCAGCAGCTCCATATTGGGAGCTAGCGGGGACACAGATACGCAGTATTTT. Protein sequence: CASSSILGASGDTDTQYF.

V usage is TRBV27 and J usage is TRBJ1-2, with D perhaps matching TRBD1 (5 bases). Germline assignment: CDR1 MNHEY and CDR2 SMNVEV (reference sequence). This CDR3 has 15 amino acids. Trimming removed 8 bases at V and 4 bases at J, with 20 bases between. Here the CDR3 DNA reads TGTGCCAGCCAGAACCCGGGACTCGGATCCTATGGCTACACCTTC. This encodes CASQNPGLGSYGYTF.

The gene calls are TRBV4-2 and TRBJ1-1; 7 bases align to TRBD1. This CDR3 contains 20 residues. The germline V gene has CDR1 LGHNA and CDR2 YNFKEQ. Losses at the gene ends were 3 bases for V and 2 bases for J; bases not matched to a gene: 21. The CDR3 loop reads CASSHNRGTGTADFNTEAFF. In nucleotides, the CDR3 is TGTGCCAGCAGCCACAATAGGGGGACCGGGACAGCAGACTTTAACACTGAAGCTTTCTTT.

The CDR3: CAWSVGVAGELFF. CDR3 nucleotides: TGTGCCTGGAGTGTAGGGGTGGCGGGGGAGCTGTTTTTT. This sequence joins TRBV30 and TRBJ2-2; D is perhaps TRBD1 (5 bases). This CDR3 is 13 amino acids long. Germline CDR1 GTSNPN, CDR2 SVGIG (reference sequence). The ends were cut back, 0 bases at V and 8 bases at J, with 10 bases in the middle. Full variable domain (outside the CDR3, taken from reference TRBV30 and TRBJ2-2): SQTIHQWPATLVQPVGSPLSLECTVEGTSNPNLYWYRQAAGRGLQLLFYSVGIGQISSEVPQNLSASRPQDRQFILSSKKLLLSDSGFYLCAWSVGVAGELFFGEGSRLTVL.

The chain joins TRBV12-3 or TRBV12-4 to TRBJ1-5, with D perhaps matching TRBD1 (6 bases). The V end was cut by 6 bases, the J end by 4 bases, with 10 bases between. The CDR3 has 13 residues. CDR3 sequence reads: CASRVGGNQPQHF. The CDR3 DNA follows: TGTGCCAGCAGGGTAGGGGGGAATCAGCCCCAGCATTTT.

The J gene is TRBJ2-3, the V gene TRBV12-3 or TRBV12-4; D may be TRBD2 (5 bases). This CDR3 has 13 amino acids. With 8 bases removed from V and 0 bases from J, the gap between germline ends came to 9 bases. The CDR3 reads CASRLSSTDTQYF. CDR3 coding DNA: TGTGCCAGCCGACTATCTAGCACAGATACGCAGTATTTT.

The chain links TRBV11-2 to TRBJ2-3; TRBD1 matches at 9 bases. Germline CDR1 SGHAT, CDR2 FQNNGV. This CDR3 has 15 amino acids. With V trimmed by 5 bases and J by 3 bases, 6 bases remained unmatched. The CDR3 loop reads CASSGGTGWTDTQYF. As DNA, the CDR3 is TGTGCCAGCAGCGGCGGGACAGGGTGGACAGATACGCAGTATTTT.

The J gene is TRBJ2-7, the V gene TRBV6-6, with D perhaps matching TRBD2 (6 bases). Trimming pared 7 bases from V and 4 bases from J, leaving 17 bases between. The germline CDR1 and CDR2 sequences are MNHNY and SVGAGI (reference sequence). The CDR3 length is 14 residues. The CDR3 DNA follows: TGTGCCAGCAATCAGATGCGGGGCCCATACGAGCAGTACTTC. The encoded protein is CASNQMRGPYEQYF.

This clone was picked up one time. The chain recombines TRBV19 with TRBJ2-7; D is unclear. Germline CDR1 LNHDA, CDR2 SQIVND (reference sequence). The CDR3 consists of 16 residues. V lost 2 bases and J lost 3, with 17 bases in between. CDR3 residues: CASSIKAGRRNYEQYF. In DNA, the CDR3 is TGTGCCAGTAGTATAAAAGCAGGCAGGAGAAACTACGAGCAGTACTTC. The full variable domain, in which reference TRBV19 and TRBJ2-7 provide the parts outside the CDR3, is DGGITQSPKYLFRKEGQNVTLSCEQNLNHDAMYWYRQDPGQGLRLIYYSQIVNDFQKGDIAEGYSVSREKKESFPLTVTSAQKNPTAFYLCASSIKAGRRNYEQYFGPGTRLTVT.

CDR3 sequence (DNA): TGTGCCAGCAGCCCCCGGCGGGGGACTACCGGGGAGCTGTTTTTT. Protein: CASSPRRGTTGELFF. V is TRBV9 and J is TRBJ2-2, with 7 bases identical to TRBD2. V lost 4 bases to trimming and J lost 5 bases; unmatched junction nucleotides: 8. The CDR3 has 15 amino acids. Looked up from germline, CDR1 is SGDLS and CDR2 is YYNGEE.

This sequence joins TRBV29-1 and TRBJ1-4, with 8 positions matching TRBD1. Looked up from germline, CDR1 is SQVTM and CDR2 is ANQGSEA. Unmatched junction bases numbered 5, after V lost 4 bases and J lost 4 bases. The CDR3 sequence is 14 residues long. CDR3 sequence (DNA): TGCAGCGTTGCCGGGACAGGCCTTAATGAAAAACTGTTTTTT. The encoded protein is CSVAGTGLNEKLFF.

This clone has only one observation. The chain recombines TRBV29-1 with TRBJ1-1; D is possibly TRBD1 (5 bases). The CDR3 contains 12 residues. The germline CDR1 and CDR2 sequences are SQVTM and ANQGSEA. Trimming pared 7 bases from V and 4 bases from J, leaving 13 bases between. The CDR3 DNA reads as TGCAGCGCCCGTCGGGGGACCACTGAAGCTTTCTTT. Its protein is CSARRGTTEAFF.

The chain links TRBV5-1 to TRBJ2-3; 11 positions match TRBD2. This CDR3 comprises 17 residues. The junction had 5 bases not matched to a gene; V was cut back by 0 bases and J by 2 bases. Germline V CDR1 and CDR2: SGHRS, YFSETQ. The CDR3 DNA follows: TGCGCCAGCAGCTTGGTGGCTAGCGGGGGGACCACAGATACGCAGTATTTT. It encodes CASSLVASGGTTDTQYF. Filled out from reference TRBV5-1 and TRBJ2-3, the complete variable domain reads KAGVTQTPRYLIKTRGQQVTLSCSPISGHRSVSWYQQTPGQGLQFLFEYFSETQRNKGNFPGRFSGRQFSNSRSEMNVSTLELGDSALYLCASSLVASGGTTDTQYFGPGTRLTVL.

V gene TRBV7-2 combines with J gene TRBJ2-2; perhaps TRBD2 as D (5 bases). The CDR3 is made up of 13 amino acids. Germline assignment: CDR1 SGHTA and CDR2 FQGNSA. V dropped 6 bases and J dropped 5 bases, with 10 bases sitting between them. CDR3 in amino acids: CASRQTKTGELFF. For the CDR3, the DNA is TGTGCCAGCAGGCAGACTAAAACCGGGGAGCTGTTTTTT.

The chain carries TRBV6-1 and TRBJ1-6, with TRBD1 matching 11 bases. Trimming took 4 bases from V and 10 from J; bases not matched to a gene: 15. There are 18 residues in the CDR3. The V gene's germline CDR1 is MNHNS and CDR2 SASEGT. As DNA, the CDR3 is TGTGCCAGCAGTGTACGATTTCCAGGACAGGGGGCAAACTCACCCCTCCACTTT. Protein: CASSVRFPGQGANSPLHF.

V usage is TRBV18 and J usage is TRBJ1-1; D unresolved. CDR3 length equals 17 residues. V lost 4 bases and J lost 1, with 19 bases in between. Germline V gives CDR1 KGHSH, CDR2 LQKENI. DNA for the CDR3: TGTGCCAGCTCACAGCGAGACCCGCGGTCGAGGAACACTGAAGCTTTCTTT. Translated, it gives CASSQRDPRSRNTEAFF. The full variable domain, rest sourced from reference TRBV18 and TRBJ1-1, is NAGVMQNPRHLVRRRGQEARLRCSPMKGHSHVYWYRQLPEEGLKFMVYLQKENIIDESGMPKERFSAEFPKEGPSILRIQQVVRGDSAAYFCASSQRDPRSRNTEAFFGQGTRLTVV.

J is TRBJ2-7 and V is TRBV6-2 or TRBV6-3, with D unresolved. This CDR3 is 12 amino acids long. V lost 0 bases and J 7 bases, leaving 7 bases between the germline ends. Germline lookup yields CDR1 MNHEY and CDR2 SVGEGT. CDR3 sequence: CASSYSQREQYF. CDR3 nucleotides: TGTGCCAGCAGTTACTCGCAGAGAGAGCAGTACTTC.

This clone was detected once. This rearrangement joins TRBV6-5 to TRBJ2-2; 7 bases line up with TRBD2. CDR3 size: 15 residues. V lost 5 bases, J lost 5 bases, and 8 bases stayed unmatched. The germline V gene has CDR1 MNHEY and CDR2 SVGAGI. This chain's CDR3 is CASSRSSGSTGELFF. For the CDR3, the DNA is TGTGCCAGCAGTAGATCTAGCGGTAGTACCGGGGAGCTGTTTTTT.

The chain is built from TRBV28 and TRBJ1-2, with 7 bases matching TRBD1. The germline V gene has CDR1 MDHEN and CDR2 SYDVKM. CDR3 length equals 15 residues. V lost 5 bases and J lost 1; bases outside the gene matches: 7. CDR3 coding DNA: TGTGCCAGCAGTCATGGAAACAGGGGTAACTATGGCTACACCTTC. It specifies CASSHGNRGNYGYTF.

The CDR3 sequence is CASSPRGQTNTEAFF. The CDR3 region has the DNA TGCGCCAGCAGCCCGAGGGGACAGACGAACACTGAAGCTTTCTTT. The gene calls are TRBV5-1 and TRBJ1-1, with TRBD1 matching over 7 bases. The V and J ends lost 4 bases and 1 base, in that order; junction bases with no gene match: 7. The germline V gene encodes CDR1 SGHRS and CDR2 YFSETQ. There are 15 residues in the CDR3.

The chain employs TRBV7-8 and TRBJ2-1; the match to TRBD2 covers 10 bases. CDR3 length equals 18 residues. The germline CDR1 and CDR2 sequences are SGHVS and FQNEAQ. The J segment lost 0 bases and the V segment lost 2 bases, leaving 7 bases of the junction unmatched. CDR3 sequence: CASSLMLAGVSSYNEQFF. DNA of the CDR3: TGTGCCAGCAGCTTAATGCTAGCGGGGGTAAGCTCCTACAATGAGCAGTTCTTC. Looking up the rest from reference TRBV7-8 and TRBJ2-1 gives the full variable domain: GAGVSQSPRYKVAKRGQDVALRCDPISGHVSLFWYQQALGQGPEFLTYFQNEAQLDKSGLPSDRFFAERPEGSVSTLKIQRTQQEDSAVYLCASSLMLAGVSSYNEQFFGPGTRLTVL.

The J gene is TRBJ2-2, the V gene TRBV18, with a tentative D call TRBD1 (6 bases). V was cut by 3 bases and J by 4 bases, with 15 bases left in between. Germline lookup yields CDR1 KGHSH and CDR2 LQKENI. The CDR3 is 16 residues long. The CDR3 region has the DNA TGTGCCAGCTCACCGGGGGCTACACTGGGCACCGGGGAGCTGTTTTTT. Amino acid sequence: CASSPGATLGTGELFF.

The V and J genes are TRBV5-1 and TRBJ2-2; 7 bases are a match to TRBD1. J gave up 6 bases and V 2 bases, and 7 bases lay outside the gene matches. The CDR3 sequence is 15 residues long. Germline values: CDR1 SGHRS, CDR2 YFSETQ. CDR3 region: CASSFSAGGAGELFF. CDR3 bases: TGCGCCAGCAGCTTTTCGGCAGGGGGTGCCGGGGAGCTGTTTTTT.

The CDR3 DNA is TGCGCCAGCAGCTTGGGCGCGTATAACACCGGGGAGCTGTTTTTT. Its protein is CASSLGAYNTGELFF. This sequence joins TRBV5-1 and TRBJ2-2; D is uncertain. Trimming removed 0 bases at V and 2 bases at J, with 8 bases between. The CDR3 consists of 15 residues. The germline V gene has CDR1 SGHRS and CDR2 YFSETQ.

The chain combines TRBV27 with TRBJ1-1, with 11 bases identical to TRBD1. V was clipped by 5 bases and J by 1 base; unmatched bases: 9. CDR3 length: 17 residues. Germline CDR1 MNHEY, CDR2 SMNVEV (reference sequence). The CDR3 is CASSQGTGGGGNTEAFF. In DNA, the CDR3 is TGTGCCAGCAGTCAAGGGACAGGGGGAGGGGGGAACACTGAAGCTTTCTTT.

This sequence joins TRBV29-1 and TRBJ2-7; D is unclear. This CDR3 region has 13 residues. Germline values: CDR1 SQVTM, CDR2 ANQGSEA. Trimming shortened V by 0 bases and J by 7 bases, and 13 bases separated the two germline ends. Here the CDR3 reads CSVEDLNGLEQYF. The CDR3 region has the DNA TGCAGCGTTGAAGATCTCAACGGCCTAGAGCAGTACTTC.

The chain combines TRBV24-1 with TRBJ1-5; D is perhaps TRBD1 (6 bases). With 3 bases removed from V and 10 bases from J, the gap between germline ends came to 18 bases. The germline V gene has CDR1 KGHDR and CDR2 SFDVKD. This CDR3 is built from 15 residues. CDR3 sequence reads: CATSDPTGPFGPQHF. CDR3 sequence (DNA): TGTGCCACCAGTGATCCGACAGGCCCTTTTGGACCCCAGCATTTT.